This T cell receptor beta chain was sequenced during a study of blood T cells in healthy people across ages. Study-wide results and caveats: Aged donors had fewer naive CD4+ cells and lower diversity than long-lived donors.

Samples had at least 6.5 million PBMCs isolated from them. For this clonotype: The antigen remains undetermined.

The CDR3 is 14 residues long. Trimming pared 1 base from V and 4 bases from J, leaving 13 bases between. Germline CDR1 reads DFQATT; CDR2 reads SNEGSKA (reference sequence). For the second PCR, which ran for roughly 6 to 12 cycles, a sample-barcoded 5' primer and a J-beta primer mix were used. In TCRdb, the 5' RACE reads were re-called with MiXCR into one record per CDR3 protein. This sample yields 650,000 to 900,000 distinct CDR3 sequences, of which 55% to 65% are seen a single time; 25% to 30% belongs to the top ten. The genes are TRBV20-1 and TRBJ1-2, with D possibly being TRBD1 (5 bases). This clonotype was obtained from a man aged 25-40 years in good health. Input material: blood. The CDR3 region is CSARGIRGTYGYTF. CDR3 coding DNA: TGCAGTGCTAGAGGTATCCGGGGGACCTATGGCTACACCTTC.